This TCR beta chain was captured in a study of cytomegalovirus exposure and HLA in healthy donors. Broader study findings: One variant, a missense change in DCLRE1C, was linked in a later analysis to TCR beta V- and J-gene trimming. Association with HLA alleles at 0.05 false discovery rate was found for some 18,000 TCR beta sequences in a later analysis.

Primers: 60 Vbeta forward and 13 Jbeta reverse. Here immunoSEQ multiplex PCR was the method, and the copy in TCRdb shows in-frame clones only, minus some. The sample spans 100,000 to 150,000 clones; the ten largest clones claim roughly 1.6%. For this clone: Its target is unknown.

This CDR3 region has 10 residues. From germline, CDR1 is LNHDA and CDR2 SQIVND (reference sequence). Trimming removed 11 bases from V and 6 bases from J, with 10 bases in between. All donors participated as healthy donors of bone marrow. There were likely unrecorded immune exposures, though donors were nominally healthy when sampled. Sequenced input: PBMCs. The chain links TRBV19 to TRBJ1-2, with D possibly TRBD1 on 6 matching bases. This TCR derives from a woman aged 40 to 50 in good health and CMV-seronegative. The DNA of the CDR3 is TGTGCCGGGACATCGGATGGCTACACCTTC. Its protein product is CAGTSDGYTF.